One T cell receptor beta chain is described in this entry. What this receptor recognizes is not known. The sample holds no much larger clone one base away, and base qualities are not on file. The data originate from a study of sequential checkpoint blockade in melanoma (dated by TCRdb to the late 2010s). Regarding the research as a whole: Patients were assigned by 1:1 randomization to either first-line nivolumab followed by ipilimumab (arm A) or ipilimumab followed by nivolumab (arm B). Both trial sequences were followed by maintenance nivolumab. General findings and caveats noted by the study authors: Larger, independent patient cohorts are needed to validate the response-prediction model that combines TCR metrics and mutation burden.

The treatment or condition label here, explained by the study, means: randomized to nivolumab then ipilimumab (arm A) or the reverse (arm B). No trial patient had received prior DNA-damaging chemotherapy. Live CD3+CD8+ cells negative for CD19 and CD56 were sorted from thawed PBMCs on a FACS Aria II flow cytometer. CheckMate 064, a randomized, open-label phase II trial of sequential checkpoint blockade, was the source of the samples, all of which came from patients with melanoma. Peripheral blood mononuclear cells were collected by leukapheresis, purified using Ficoll-Paque, and frozen in human serum containing around 10% DMSO. Immediately after sorting, the purity of the sorted blood CD3+CD8+ cells was confirmed to be >98%, and DNA was then extracted. TCRbeta CDR3 regions were immunosequenced from genomic DNA with the immunoSEQ Assay. Before high-throughput sequencing, the genomic DNA was amplified using bias-controlled multiplex PCR. On the study's bioinformatics: To quantify the absolute abundance of each unique TCRbeta CDR3 region, the sequences were collapsed and filtered. Clonality, defined as 1 minus Pielou's evenness, was calculated using only productive rearrangements. Clones with significantly greater frequencies in on-treatment versus baseline samples were identified using a previously published method. TCRdb obtained this table from immuneACCESS and retained in-frame rearrangements with V and J assigned. These tables miss some clones; where compared with another copy, unresolved V genes account for less than half of the shortfall, and the remainder is unexplained. V, J and clone size are taken as reported in that table, and D and trimming were inferred from the DNA itself. The sample table records more than 15,000 clones; around 77% of these occur just once. Of the sample, over 20% is held by the ten largest clones.

Trimming removed 3 bases from V and 1 base from J; the gene matches leave 4 bases unexplained. Including cysteine and phenylalanine, the CDR3 has 15 amino acids. Of the read, only the CDR3 DNA is kept; its 45 bases are in frame from base 1. From a lookup of the germline V gene (reference sequence), CDR1 and CDR2 are LNHNV and YYDKDF. The origin of this receptor is a human donor with melanoma. This specimen consisted of CD8+ T cells sorted from blood (inferred from file names), obtained from a patient given nivolumab and ipilimumab in sequence. This sequence uses TRBV15 and TRBJ2-7, with TRBD2 matching 9 junction bases. Here is the DNA: TGTGCCACCAGCAGTCCGCTAGCGGGGTCCTACGAGCAGTACTTC. Its translation is CATSSPLAGSYEQYF.